This is a list of T cell receptor beta chains from one sample in a study of neoadjuvant anti-PD-1 for oral cavity cancer. Only in-frame clones appear in the TCRdb table, and some are missing; sequencing was by immunoSEQ multiplex PCR. The profile shows over 11,000 clones, about three quarters of them singletons. Sequencing was performed on PBMCs, taken after nivolumab (anti-PD-1) treatment. The source of these receptors is a person aged 35-80 years with oral cavity squamous cell carcinoma. CDR3s include the opening cysteine and the closing phenylalanine or tryptophan. D genes are given only for firm matches. Not every row has a clone size; where given, it reads once, few, many or a size class.

>TRBV6-1|16|-|TRBJ1-4|-
TGTGCCAGCAGTGAAGGGGACGGGGATGGTAATGAAAAACTGTTTTTT
CASSEGDGDGNEKLFF
>TRBV19|18|-|TRBJ1-1|TRBD1
TGTGCCAGTAGTATGGGACAGGGTGGATTATCCAGGAACACTGAAGCTTTCTTT
CASSMGQGGLSRNTEAFF
>TRBV27|12|-|TRBJ1-5|-
TGTGCCAGCAGTTCTGTAAATCAGCCCCAGCATTTT
CASSSVNQPQHF
>TRBV5-4|13|-|TRBJ2-7|-
TGTGCCAGCAGTGACCAGACAGCCTACGAGCAGTACTTC
CASSDQTAYEQYF
>TRBV27|11|-|TRBJ1-3|-
TGTGCCAGCAGCCAAGGAAACACCATATATTTT
CASSQGNTIYF
>TRBV10-3|13|-|TRBJ1-5|-
TGTGCCATCAGTGAACTAGAACAGGGTCTATTGCATTTT
CAISELEQGLLHF
>TRBV9|15|-|TRBJ2-1|TRBD2
TGTGCCAGCACCGAGGGGGGGACTAGCGGGTTTGAGCAGTTCTTC
CASTEGGTSGFEQFF
>TRBV7-9|15|-|TRBJ2-7|-
TGTGCCAGCAGCCCCCCGGCCAGCGCGTCCTACGAGCAGTACTTC
CASSPPASASYEQYF
>TRBV5-1|16|few|TRBJ1-5|TRBD1
TGCGCCAGCAGCCCCGGGACAGGGGATAGCAATCAGCCCCAGCATTTT
CASSPGTGDSNQPQHF
>TRBV30|15|-|TRBJ2-7|-
TGTGCCTGGAGTGCCCCCTCCGGGGGCGGTTACGAGCAGTACTTC
CAWSAPSGGGYEQYF
>TRBV15|13|-|TRBJ2-1|-
TGTGCCACCAGGGACGGAGCCTACAATGAGCAGTTCTTC
CATRDGAYNEQFF
>TRBV5-1|15|-|TRBJ2-1|TRBD2
TGCGCCAGCAGCTCCGGGACTAGCGGGATCAATGAGCAGTTCTTC
CASSSGTSGINEQFF
>TRBV19|15|few|TRBJ1-2|-
TGTGCCAGTAAGCTGGCGGGGGTAGGTAACTATGGCTACACCTTC
CASKLAGVGNYGYTF
>TRBV28|14|-|TRBJ2-3|-
TGTGCCAGCAGTCCCTACAAAGAGACAGATACGCAGTATTTT
CASSPYKETDTQYF
>TRBV4-1|15|-|TRBJ2-5|-
TGCGCCAGCAGCCAAGTACCGACAGGAAAGGAGACCCAGTACTTC
CASSQVPTGKETQYF
>TRBV10-1|13|-|TRBJ1-2|-
TGCGCCAGCAGTGGGAACCGGGGCTATGGCTACACCTTC
CASSGNRGYGYTF
>TRBV5-4|18|-|TRBJ2-1|-
TGTGCCAGCAGCTTGGACGGTAGCGGGACAGGGACCCACAATGAGCAGTTCTTC
CASSLDGSGTGTHNEQFF
>TRBV4-2|15|-|TRBJ2-3|TRBD2
TGTGCCAGCAGGTCGACTAGCGGGAGTACAGATACGCAGTATTTT
CASRSTSGSTDTQYF
>TRBV10-3|12|-|TRBJ2-3|-
TGTGCCATCAGTGGGGAAGCTGGAGATCAGTATTTT
CAISGEAGDQYF
>TRBV10-2|18|-|TRBJ2-7|-
TGCGCCAGCAGTGACCCCGATAGCGGAGGAGCGAATGGCTACGAGCAGTACTTC
CASSDPDSGGANGYEQYF
>TRBV2|14|-|TRBJ1-2|TRBD1
TGTGCCAGCAGGGAAACAGGGGGCCGGGGTGGCTACACCTTC
CASRETGGRGGYTF
>TRBV9|15|-|TRBJ2-1|-
TGTGCCAGCAGCGTAGTTAGCGGAACCTACAATGAGCAGTTCTTC
CASSVVSGTYNEQFF
>TRBV28|13|-|TRBJ2-3|-
TGTGCCAGCACCCATGGTGTCACAGATACGCAGTATTTT
CASTHGVTDTQYF
>TRBV6-1|14|-|TRBJ1-2|-
TGTGCCAGCAGTGAAGACAGAGCTAACTATGGCTACACCTTC
CASSEDRANYGYTF
>TRBV30|13|-|TRBJ1-4|-
TGTGCCTGGAGGGGGAGGTCCTCTGAAAAACTGTTTTTT
CAWRGRSSEKLFF
>TRBV2|16|-|TRBJ1-5|TRBD1
TGTGCCAGCAGTGAAGCAAGGACAGGGCAGAGTCAGCCCCAGCATTTT
CASSEARTGQSQPQHF
>TRBV10-3|16|-|TRBJ2-3|-
TGTGCCATCAGTGAGTCGGGAGTTGACAGCACAGATACGCAGTATTTT
CAISESGVDSTDTQYF
>TRBV2|14|-|TRBJ2-1|TRBD2
TGTGCCAGCAAAGCGACTAGCGGGAGGGGTGAGCAGTTCTTC
CASKATSGRGEQFF
>TRBV6-5|12|-|TRBJ1-2|-
TGTGCCAGCAGACCCCAGGAAGACGGCTACACCTTC
CASRPQEDGYTF
>TRBV6-1|18|-|TRBJ2-2|TRBD2
TGTGCCAGCAGTGAATTGGTCGGTGGGACTAGCTCCTCCGGGGAGCTGTTTTTT
CASSELVGGTSSSGELFF
>TRBV5-6|16|few|TRBJ1-3|-
TGTGCCAGCAGCTCCCAACAGGACTACTCTGGAAACACCATATATTTT
CASSSQQDYSGNTIYF
>TRBV2|14|-|TRBJ2-3|TRBD2
TGTGCCAGCAGCCGGACTAGCGGGGGCGATACGCAGTATTTT
CASSRTSGGDTQYF
>TRBV19|13|-|TRBJ2-7|-
TGTGCCAGTAGTCCCGGGATCTCCTACGAGCAGTACTTC
CASSPGISYEQYF
>TRBV30|15|-|TRBJ2-3|-
TGTGCCTGGAGTGTATCCGTGGCTGGAGCAGATACGCAGTATTTT
CAWSVSVAGADTQYF
>TRBV5-1|15|-|TRBJ2-5|-
TGCGCCAGCAGCTTGGGAGGCACATTGGCGGAGACCCAGTACTTC
CASSLGGTLAETQYF
>TRBV10-1|14|-|TRBJ2-2|-
TGCGCCAGCAGTGATGGGGGTGGCGGCGGGGAGCTGTTTTTT
CASSDGGGGGELFF
>TRBV2|14|medium-sized|TRBJ2-7|-
TGTGCCAGCAGTGAGAGGGGAAGAGCCTACGAGCAGTACTTC
CASSERGRAYEQYF
>TRBV19|17|few|TRBJ2-2|TRBD2
TGTGCCAGTAGTACCTGGACTAGCGGGAGAGGCACCGGGGAGCTGTTTTTT
CASSTWTSGRGTGELFF
>TRBV15|14|-|TRBJ1-5|-
TGTGCCACCAGCAGCTTTTCGGGGTATCAGCCCCAGCATTTT
CATSSFSGYQPQHF
>TRBV27|13|-|TRBJ2-5|TRBD2
TGTGCCAGCAGTTCCGGGGGGAGGGAGACCCAGTACTTC
CASSSGGRETQYF
>TRBV9|15|-|TRBJ1-4|TRBD1
TGTGCCAGCAGCGTCGGTGGACAGGCAAATGAAAAACTGTTTTTT
CASSVGGQANEKLFF
>TRBV5-1|14|-|TRBJ2-1|TRBD2
TGCGCCAGCAGTGAGACTAGCGGGAGTTATGAGCAGTTCTTC
CASSETSGSYEQFF
>TRBV6-1|13|few|TRBJ1-5|-
TGTGCCAGCAGTGGGGTAGGCAATCAGCCCCAGCATTTT
CASSGVGNQPQHF
>TRBV25-1|15|-|TRBJ2-7|TRBD2
TGTGCCAGCAGTGAAAATCTAGCGGGGAATTACGAGCAGTACTTC
CASSENLAGNYEQYF
>TRBV13|13|-|TRBJ1-2|-
TGTGCCAGCAGCCTTCGGGGGGACTATGGCTACACCTTC
CASSLRGDYGYTF
>TRBV15|15|-|TRBJ2-7|-
TGTGCCACCAGCAGAGATAAAGGCAGGACCTACGAGCAGTACTTC
CATSRDKGRTYEQYF
>TRBV5-3|15|-|TRBJ2-3|TRBD1
TGTGCCAGAAGCTTGGAGGACAGGTCTCTAGATACGCAGTATTTT
CARSLEDRSLDTQYF
>TRBV6-1|16|-|TRBJ2-7|-
TGTGCCAGCAGTGATCTAGGGGGGGAGAGCTCCTACGAGCAGTACTTC
CASSDLGGESSYEQYF